Listed here are 2 T cell receptor beta chains from one sample, sequenced in a study of T cells expressing NK-cell markers. TCRdb reworked the 5' RACE reads into one entry per CDR3 protein, no DNA. This sample's clone table lists over 120,000 distinct CDR3 sequences. The specimen sequenced was blood T cells: a sorted CD56 or NKG2C T cell subset, CD4+ or CD8+ T cells, or bulk PBMC T cells (not recorded which). These receptors were collected from a man in his late teens or twenties in good health.

The rearrangement links TRBV7-9 to TRBJ1-4; TCRdb's D call of TRBD1 is untestable without DNA. Germline CDR1 and CDR2: SEHNR and FQNEAQ (reference sequence). The CDR3 is 15 amino acids. The CDR3 protein is CASSYRTGRNEKLFF.

V is TRBV19 and J is TRBJ1-5; TCRdb names TRBD1, which stays unverified in the absence of DNA. This CDR3 comprises 18 residues. The germline CDR1 and CDR2 sequences are LNHDA and SQIVND (reference sequence). The CDR3 reads CASSIEERVRKRNQPQHF.